Following are 24 T cell receptor beta chains from one sample sequenced in a study of blood T cell repertoires in COVID-19. Sequenced by immunoSEQ multiplex PCR; TCRdb stores in-frame clones only, minus some. Among 350,000 to 500,000 clones listed, roughly 88% were seen once. Material for sequencing was PBMCs or T cells enriched from blood (not recorded which). These receptors originate from a woman under 30 who had been exposed to COVID-19.

V is TRBV3-1 (or the pseudogene TRBV3-2) and J is TRBJ1-5, with 8 bases aligning to TRBD1. Germline V gene sequence: CDR1 LGHDT, CDR2 YNNKEL (reference sequence). Trimming removed 1 base from V and 5 bases from J; junction bases left unmatched: 4. This CDR3 is 15 amino acids long. The CDR3 protein is CASSQGTGTYQPQHF. The DNA of the CDR3 is TGTGCCAGCAGCCAAGGGACAGGGACGTATCAGCCCCAGCATTTT.

The V and J genes are TRBV7-8 and TRBJ2-3; the D gene is possibly TRBD2 (5 bases). The V end was cut by 5 bases, the J end by 5 bases, with 8 bases between. The CDR3 covers 12 residues. Germline assignment: CDR1 SGHVS and CDR2 FQNEAQ. CDR3: CASSPAGDTQYF. The CDR3, as DNA: TGTGCCAGCAGCCCCGCGGGAGATACGCAGTATTTT. Full variable domain (missing parts from reference TRBV7-8 and TRBJ2-3): GAGVSQSPRYKVAKRGQDVALRCDPISGHVSLFWYQQALGQGPEFLTYFQNEAQLDKSGLPSDRFFAERPEGSVSTLKIQRTQQEDSAVYLCASSPAGDTQYFGPGTRLTVL.

The V call is TRBV27, the J call TRBJ2-1, with D possibly being TRBD2 (6 bases). V lost 3 bases and J 5 bases, leaving 14 bases between the germline ends. In germline, CDR1 is MNHEY, CDR2 SMNVEV (reference sequence). The CDR3 is made up of 15 amino acids. CDR3 in DNA: TGTGCCAGCAGTTTCCGGGGGAAATCGCACAATGAGCAGTTCTTC. This codes for CASSFRGKSHNEQFF.

About this clone itself: A read error may account for a junction end that differs from germline. The chain recombines TRBV5-6 with TRBJ2-1, with D unresolved. The germline V gene has CDR1 SGHDT and CDR2 YYEEEE. The CDR3 extends over 13 amino acids. CDR3 in DNA: TGTGCCAGCAGTTTGGTGAGTCTGGATGAGCAGTTCTTC. Protein product: CASSLVSLDEQFF.

J is TRBJ1-1 and V is TRBV19; D not certain. The germline V gene encodes CDR1 LNHDA and CDR2 SQIVND (reference sequence). Trimming left V 3 bases short and J 6 bases short, with 11 bases between. CDR3 length: 13 amino acids. CDR3 nucleotide sequence: TGTGCCAGTAGTATTAGTTTCGGGTCTGAAGCTTTCTTT. Protein sequence: CASSISFGSEAFF.

The chain employs TRBV5-4 and TRBJ2-3; TRBD2 might be the D (7 bases). V was trimmed by 4 bases and J by 0 bases, leaving 18 bases between them. The germline gives CDR1 SGHNT, CDR2 YYREEE (reference sequence). The CDR3 length is 17 residues. The CDR3 region is CASSPLGGGISTDTQYF. CDR3 DNA: TGTGCCAGCAGCCCCTTAGGGGGGGGGATAAGCACAGATACGCAGTATTTT.

CDR3 residues: CASSQELGRETQYF. Here the CDR3 DNA reads TGTGCCAGCAGCCAAGAACTGGGCCGGGAGACCCAGTACTTC. This chain uses TRBV14 with TRBJ2-5; D uncertain. The V end lost 0 bases, the J end lost 5 bases, and 10 bases lay between the germline ends. Germline V lookup: CDR1 SGHDN, CDR2 FVKESK. CDR3 length equals 14 residues.

This clone has only a few counts. The J gene is TRBJ2-1, the V gene TRBV5-1, with a weak D call TRBD2 (6 bases). The CDR3 is 17 amino acids. Germline-derived CDR1 and CDR2 are SGHRS and YFSETQ. The V and J ends lost 4 bases and 4 bases respectively, with 21 bases between them. The CDR3 loop is CASSVGGTASIYNEQFF. CDR3 nucleotide sequence: TGCGCCAGCAGCGTTGGGGGGACTGCATCAATTTACAATGAGCAGTTCTTC.

The chain couples TRBV5-1 to TRBJ1-5, with D maybe TRBD1 (5 bases). The CDR3 has 15 residues. Between the trimmed V and J ends, which lost 4 bases and 7 bases, there was a span of 18 bases. CDR1 is SGHRS and CDR2 is YFSETQ in the germline V gene. The CDR3 is CASSPGTGDRQPQHF. CDR3 coding DNA: TGCGCCAGCAGCCCGGGTACGGGGGATAGGCAGCCCCAGCATTTT.

The genes are TRBV4-3 and TRBJ2-7; a weak D match, TRBD1 (5 bases). The V and J ends lost 5 bases and 3 bases respectively, with 11 bases between them. This CDR3 has 13 amino acids. Germline CDR1 and CDR2: LGHNA and YSLEER. This CDR3 is CASSFDRDYEQYF. The CDR3, as DNA: TGCGCCAGCAGCTTCGACAGAGACTACGAGCAGTACTTC.

The gene calls are TRBV29-1 and TRBJ1-6; 9 nucleotides align to TRBD1. Germline V lookup: CDR1 SQVTM, CDR2 ANQGSEA. The V segment lost 5 bases and the J segment 7 bases; nucleotides outside the gene matches: 3. The CDR3 contains 13 residues. The CDR3 sequence: CSVRQGENSPLHF. CDR3 nucleotide sequence: TGCAGCGTTCGACAGGGGGAGAATTCACCCCTCCACTTT.

This chain links TRBV7-9 with TRBJ2-3; D uncertain. Trimming stripped 6 bases from V and 6 bases from J, with 7 bases between. Germline V gene data show CDR1 as SEHNR and CDR2 as FQNEAQ (reference sequence). The CDR3 is 11 residues long. The CDR3 nucleotides read TGTGCCAGCAGGGCCGGGGATACGCAGTATTTT. Amino acid sequence: CASRAGDTQYF.

The chain carries TRBV28 and TRBJ1-5; D ambiguous. CDR3 size: 15 residues. Looked up from germline, CDR1 is MDHEN and CDR2 is SYDVKM. V dropped 5 bases and J dropped 0 bases, with 11 bases sitting between them. Written as DNA, the CDR3 is TGTGCCAGCAGTCCTCTGGGCAGTAGCAATCAGCCCCAGCATTTT. Translated, it gives CASSPLGSSNQPQHF.

This sequence joins TRBV7-9 and TRBJ2-3; 7 bases map to TRBD1. The germline V gene has CDR1 SEHNR and CDR2 FQNEAQ (reference sequence). The junction had 6 bases not matched to a gene; V was cut back by 2 bases and J by 4 bases. The CDR3 runs 15 residues. CDR3: CASSLRGQGADTQYF. CDR3 coding DNA: TGTGCCAGCAGCTTAAGGGGCCAGGGGGCAGATACGCAGTATTTT.

This clone was counted a single time. The chain recombines TRBV2 with TRBJ1-5, with 8 bases that match TRBD1. CDR1 and CDR2 (germline): SNHLY, FYNNEI. This CDR3 spans 15 amino acids. With V trimmed by 4 bases and J by 1 base, 3 bases remained unmatched. CDR3 bases: TGTGCCAGCAGTGTACAGGGGGTAAGCAATCAGCCCCAGCATTTT. Protein: CASSVQGVSNQPQHF.

The chain uses TRBV28 and TRBJ1-4; D is perhaps TRBD1 (5 bases). V lost 3 bases and J lost 7, with 12 bases in between. Germline CDR1 reads MDHEN; CDR2 reads SYDVKM. There are 14 residues in the CDR3. The CDR3 region is CASSLRWGVEKLFF. CDR3 DNA sequence: TGTGCCAGCAGTTTGAGGTGGGGCGTTGAAAAACTGTTTTTT.

V gene TRBV7-9 combines with J gene TRBJ1-6, with a possible D match to TRBD1 (5 bases). With 1 base removed from V and 2 bases from J, the gap between germline ends came to 12 bases. Germline assignment: CDR1 SEHNR and CDR2 FQNEAQ (reference sequence). The CDR3 sequence is 17 residues long. CDR3 loop: CASSLDDPGTYNSPLHF. The CDR3 DNA is TGTGCCAGCAGCTTAGATGATCCAGGGACCTATAATTCACCCCTCCACTTT.

The V call is TRBV10-3, the J call TRBJ2-5; D uncertain. V was cut by 0 bases and J by 5 bases, with 4 bases left in between. CDR1 and CDR2 (germline): ENHRY, SYGVKD. CDR3 size: 12 residues. In nucleotides, the CDR3 is TGTGCCATCAGTGAGTCGAGGGAGACCCAGTACTTC. This translates into CAISESRETQYF.

This clone occurred once. The chain has TRBV5-1 and TRBJ1-4; D remains ambiguous. V was trimmed by 0 bases and J by 8 bases, leaving 5 bases between them. CDR3 length: 12 residues. CDR1 is SGHRS, CDR2 YFSETQ, per germline. CDR3 sequence (DNA): TGCGCCAGCAGCTTGGGAGGGGAAAAACTGTTTTTT. Its translation is CASSLGGEKLFF.

The J gene is TRBJ2-7, the V gene TRBV4-1, with TRBD1 identical over 9 bases. The CDR3 totals 15 residues. The germline V gene has CDR1 MGHRA and CDR2 YSYEKL. V lost 4 bases, J lost 2 bases, and 6 bases stayed unmatched. The CDR3 nucleotides read TGCGCCAGCAGCCCCAGGGACAGGGAAACCTACGAGCAGTACTTC. Translated: CASSPRDRETYEQYF.

The V gene is TRBV14, the J gene TRBJ1-2, with 7 bases fitting TRBD1. J lost 3 bases, V lost 2 bases, and 6 bases had no gene match. The CDR3 loop spans 15 amino acids. Germline-derived CDR1 and CDR2 are SGHDN and FVKESK. The CDR3 DNA reads TGTGCCAGCAGCCAACCCGGCAGGGGGGACTATGGCTACACCTTC. Translated, it gives CASSQPGRGDYGYTF.

V gene TRBV25-1 combines with J gene TRBJ2-5, with D perhaps matching TRBD2 (6 bases). V was shortened by 6 bases and J by 2 bases, with 10 bases between the two germline ends. Germline CDR1 MGHDK, CDR2 SYGVNS. This CDR3 comprises 13 residues. The CDR3 reads CASRGLLQETQYF. The DNA of the CDR3 is TGTGCCAGCAGGGGACTTCTTCAAGAGACCCAGTACTTC.

The chain is built from TRBV7-6 and TRBJ2-4; D gene uncertain. Trimming took off 5 bases at V and 6 bases at J, with 14 bases between the two ends. This CDR3 has 14 residues. Germline CDR1 reads SGHVS; CDR2 reads FNYEAQ. The CDR3, as DNA: TGTGCCAGCAGCAGTTATGAATCAGGAAACATTCAGTACTTC. It translates to CASSSYESGNIQYF.

The chain combines TRBV18 with TRBJ1-1; TRBD1 might be the D (5 bases). Germline-derived CDR1 and CDR2 are KGHSH and LQKENI. The CDR3 extends over 16 amino acids. V was clipped by 2 bases and J by 7 bases, with 20 bases between them. The DNA for the CDR3 is TGTGCCAGCTCACCAGTTCTCCCTCGGGCAGGGAATGAAGCTTTCTTT. Protein: CASSPVLPRAGNEAFF.